This TCR beta chain was identified in a study of blood T cells in healthy people across ages. Regarding the study as a whole: Considered underestimates were the diversity estimates obtained from one million T cells. Roughly linearly, TCR beta diversity per million T cells fell as age increased. Versus aged donors, long-lived donors had higher diversity and more naive CD4+ cells.

The CDR3 is 16 amino acids. CDR1 and CDR2 from the germline V gene are SGHVS and FQNEAQ. V lost 1 base to trimming and J lost 5 bases; unmatched junction nucleotides: 3. As concerns this clonotype: Antigen specificity is unknown.

Researchers isolated at least 6.5 million PBMCs per sample. A second PCR, run for about 7 to 11 cycles, used a sample-barcoded 5' primer plus a J-beta primer mix. TCRdb re-called the 5' RACE reads through MiXCR, storing one row per CDR3 protein. The table includes approximately 940,000 distinct CDR3 sequences, under 50% detected once. This TCR came from a man aged 25 to 40 in good health. Sequences were obtained from blood. This chain connects TRBV7-8 to TRBJ2-3; the match to TRBD2 covers 13 bases. The CDR3 coding sequence is TGTGCCAGCAGCTTAGAACTAGCGGGGGGGCTAGATACGCAGTATTTT. Encoded protein: CASSLELAGGLDTQYF. Looking up the rest from reference TRBV7-8 and TRBJ2-3 gives the full variable domain: GAGVSQSPRYKVAKRGQDVALRCDPISGHVSLFWYQQALGQGPEFLTYFQNEAQLDKSGLPSDRFFAERPEGSVSTLKIQRTQQEDSAVYLCASSLELAGGLDTQYFGPGTRLTVL.